Listed below are T cell receptor beta chains from one sample, sequenced in a study of long-term antiretroviral therapy in people with HIV. TCRdb's copy holds only in-frame clones and misses some; the assay was immunoSEQ multiplex PCR. Among roughly 28,000 clones, 95% were seen once, and the ten largest hold 7.5% to 9%. The source was unsorted PBMCs, collected 5.3 years after starting antiretroviral therapy. Source of these receptors: a man aged 25-45 years with HIV. The CDR3 runs from the conserved cysteine through the conserved F or W. A D gene is named only where the DNA matches it firmly. Size tells how often a clone was seen (once, few, many) or the class of an expanded clone, and some rows leave it out.

J: TRBJ2-5
V: TRBV6-5
size: -
D: TRBD2
DNA: TGTGCCAGCAGTTACTCTAGCGGGGTTTCACAAGAGACCCAGTACTTC
CDR3: CASSYSSGVSQETQYF

J: TRBJ1-1
V: TRBV30
size: -
D: -
DNA: TGTGCCTGGAGTGAGAATCCACCGGGACACCGAAAGGGGCGGAACACTGAAGCTTTCTTT
CDR3: CAWSENPPGHRKGRNTEAFF

J: TRBJ2-2
V: TRBV7-3
size: -
D: -
DNA: TGTGCCAGCAGCAGAACCCACCGAGTAGTATATCTATTTTCGGCCGGGGAGCTGTTTTTT
CDR3: CASSRTHRVVYLFSAGELFF

J: TRBJ2-3
V: TRBV27
size: -
D: TRBD1
DNA: TGTGCCAGCAGTCCGCGGGACAGGGGGCTTTATACGCAGTATTTT
CDR3: CASSPRDRGLYTQYF

J: TRBJ2-1
V: TRBV19
size: once
D: -
DNA: TGTGCCAGTAGTCTTGGGTTAGCGGCCAATGAGCAGTTCTTC
CDR3: CASSLGLAANEQFF

J: TRBJ1-4
V: TRBV6-5
size: -
D: TRBD1
DNA: TGTGCCAGCAGGGGACAGGGTAATGAAAAACTGTTTTTT
CDR3: CASRGQGNEKLFF

J: TRBJ1-2
V: TRBV6-5
size: -
D: TRBD1
DNA: TGTGCCAGCAGTTACTTGGGACAGGGACCTAACTATGGCTACACCTTC
CDR3: CASSYLGQGPNYGYTF

J: TRBJ1-5
V: TRBV27
size: -
D: -
DNA: TGTGCCAGCAGTCCCGGGACGGCGAGCAATCAGCCCCAGCATTTT
CDR3: CASSPGTASNQPQHF

J: TRBJ2-7
V: TRBV11-2
size: -
D: TRBD2
DNA: TGTGCCAGCAGCTTAAGACTAGCGGCAGCTTTAGAGCAGTACTTC
CDR3: CASSLRLAAALEQYF

J: TRBJ2-3
V: TRBV6-5
size: once
D: TRBD1
DNA: TGTGCCAGCAGTTGGACAGGATTTAGCACAGATACGCAGTATTTT
CDR3: CASSWTGFSTDTQYF

J: TRBJ2-7
V: TRBV29-1
size: -
D: -
DNA: TGCAGCGTTGGCCCAGCGGACTCCTACGAGCAGTACTTC
CDR3: CSVGPADSYEQYF

J: TRBJ2-3
V: TRBV9
size: -
D: -
DNA: TGTGCCAGCAGCGCGAGAGGTGAAGAGACTAGCACAGATACGCAGTATTTT
CDR3: CASSARGEETSTDTQYF

J: TRBJ2-3
V: TRBV5-4
size: -
D: -
DNA: TGTGCCAGCAGACAGGGGGGGACAGATACGCAGTATTTT
CDR3: CASRQGGTDTQYF

J: TRBJ2-5
V: TRBV5-1
size: -
D: -
DNA: TGCGCCAGCAGCTTGGACAGATCGCGAGAGACCCAGTACTTC
CDR3: CASSLDRSRETQYF

J: TRBJ2-6
V: TRBV6-4
size: -
D: -
DNA: TGTGCCAGCAGTGAGGGGAGCTCTGGGGCCAACGTCCTGACTTTC
CDR3: CASSEGSSGANVLTF

J: TRBJ1-3
V: TRBV4-3
size: few
D: -
DNA: TGCGCCAGCAGCCAAGATAGATTTGCAGGGGGAAACACCATATATTTT
CDR3: CASSQDRFAGGNTIYF

J: TRBJ2-4
V: TRBV28
size: once
D: -
DNA: TGTGCCAGCAGTTTATACAGGGGGGGTCTCATTCAGTACTTC
CDR3: CASSLYRGGLIQYF

J: TRBJ1-4
V: TRBV10-3
size: -
D: TRBD1
DNA: TGTGCCATCAGTGAGTCGCTGGGACAGGGCGAAAAACTGTTTTTT
CDR3: CAISESLGQGEKLFF

J: TRBJ2-7
V: TRBV6-6
size: -
D: TRBD1
DNA: TGTGCCAGCAGTAATGGACAGGCCAACTACGAGCAGTACTTC
CDR3: CASSNGQANYEQYF

J: TRBJ2-5
V: TRBV2
size: -
D: -
DNA: TGTGCCAGCACGGGTAGGGGTAGAGAGACCCAGTACTTC
CDR3: CASTGRGRETQYF